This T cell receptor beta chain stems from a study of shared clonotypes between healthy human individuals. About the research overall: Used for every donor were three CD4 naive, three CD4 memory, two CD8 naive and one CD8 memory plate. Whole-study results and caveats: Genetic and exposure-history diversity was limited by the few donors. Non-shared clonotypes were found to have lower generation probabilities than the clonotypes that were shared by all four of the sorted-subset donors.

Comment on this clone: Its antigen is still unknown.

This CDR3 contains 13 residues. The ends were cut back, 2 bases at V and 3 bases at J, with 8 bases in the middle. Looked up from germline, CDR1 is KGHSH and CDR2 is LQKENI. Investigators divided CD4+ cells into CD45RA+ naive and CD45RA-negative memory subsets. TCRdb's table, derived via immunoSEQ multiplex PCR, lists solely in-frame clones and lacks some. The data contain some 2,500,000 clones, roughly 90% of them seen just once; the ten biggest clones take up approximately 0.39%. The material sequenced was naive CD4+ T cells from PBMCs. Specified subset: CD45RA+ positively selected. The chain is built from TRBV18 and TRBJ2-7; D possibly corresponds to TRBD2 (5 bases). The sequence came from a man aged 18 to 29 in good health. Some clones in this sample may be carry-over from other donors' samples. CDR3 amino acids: CASSPIEGYEQYF. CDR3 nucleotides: TGTGCCAGCTCACCAATTGAGGGCTACGAGCAGTACTTC.